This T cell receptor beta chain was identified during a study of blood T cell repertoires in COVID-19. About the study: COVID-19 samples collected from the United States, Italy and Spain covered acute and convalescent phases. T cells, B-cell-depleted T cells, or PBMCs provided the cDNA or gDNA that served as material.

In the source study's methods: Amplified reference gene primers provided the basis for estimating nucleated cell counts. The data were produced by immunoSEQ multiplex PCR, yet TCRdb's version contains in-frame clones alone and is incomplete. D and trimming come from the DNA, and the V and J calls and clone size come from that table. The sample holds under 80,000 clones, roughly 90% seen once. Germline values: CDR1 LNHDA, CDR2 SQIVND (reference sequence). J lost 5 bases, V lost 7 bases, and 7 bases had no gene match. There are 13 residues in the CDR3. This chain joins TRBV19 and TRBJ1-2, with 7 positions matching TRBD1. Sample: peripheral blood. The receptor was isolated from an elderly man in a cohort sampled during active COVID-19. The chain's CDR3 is CASTDRVVYGYTF. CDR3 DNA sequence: TGTGCCAGTACAGACAGGGTGGTATATGGCTACACCTTC.